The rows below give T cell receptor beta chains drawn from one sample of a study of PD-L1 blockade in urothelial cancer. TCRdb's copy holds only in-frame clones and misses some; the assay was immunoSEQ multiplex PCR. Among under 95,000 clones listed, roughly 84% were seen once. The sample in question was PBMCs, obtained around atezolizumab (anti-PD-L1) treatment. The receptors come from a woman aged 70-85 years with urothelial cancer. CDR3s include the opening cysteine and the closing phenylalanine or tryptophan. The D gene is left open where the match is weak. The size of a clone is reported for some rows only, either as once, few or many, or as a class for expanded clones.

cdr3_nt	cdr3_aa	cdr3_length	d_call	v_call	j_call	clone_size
TGTGCCAGCAGCTTAGTGTTCGGGGTAGATACGCAGTATTTT	CASSLVFGVDTQYF	14	.	TRBV7-2	TRBJ2-3	few
TGTGCCAGCAGCGTCGCGACAGGGAATAATTCACCCCTCCACTTT	CASSVATGNNSPLHF	15	TRBD1	TRBV9	TRBJ1-6	.
TGCGCCAGCAGCTTAGCAGGGATGAACACTGAAGCTTTCTTT	CASSLAGMNTEAFF	14	.	TRBV5-1	TRBJ1-1	.
TGTGCCATCAGTAACGGGACAGGATCCTACGAGCAGTACTTC	CAISNGTGSYEQYF	14	TRBD1	TRBV10-3	TRBJ2-7	.
TGTGCCAGTAGTACGGACAGGGGATCCGTCAATGAGCAGTTCTTC	CASSTDRGSVNEQFF	15	TRBD1	TRBV19	TRBJ2-1	few
TGTGCCAGTAGTAACGACAGACGACCTATCAATTCACCCCTCCACTTT	CASSNDRRPINSPLHF	16	.	TRBV19	TRBJ1-6	.
TGTGCCAGCAGCTTATACAGGGGATCCTACGAGCAGTACTTC	CASSLYRGSYEQYF	14	TRBD1	TRBV11-2	TRBJ2-7	.
TGCAGCGTTGGGGCGAGTACGGGACTCCGATTCGGAGCTTTCTTT	CSVGASTGLRFGAFF	15	.	TRBV29-1	TRBJ1-1	.
TGTGCCAGCAGCTCCACGAGTGGTGGGACAGAGCAGTTCTTC	CASSSTSGGTEQFF	14	.	TRBV11-3	TRBJ2-1	.
TGCGCCAGCAGCTTGGGGCGGACAGTGAACACTGAAGCTTTCTTT	CASSLGRTVNTEAFF	15	.	TRBV5-1	TRBJ1-1	.
TGTGCCAGCAGGCAACAGGGGGTAGCTAACTATGGCTACACCTTC	CASRQQGVANYGYTF	15	TRBD1	TRBV7-2	TRBJ1-2	once
TGCGCCAGCAGCCCGGGACTAGCGGGAGGAGTCGTCTACGAGCAGTACTTC	CASSPGLAGGVVYEQYF	17	TRBD2	TRBV5-1	TRBJ2-7	.
TGTGCCATCAAGGGGGATCTCCAGAGCTCCTACAATGAGCAGTTCTTC	CAIKGDLQSSYNEQFF	16	.	TRBV10-3	TRBJ2-1	.
TGCAGTGCTACACAAAACAATGAGCAGTTCTTC	CSATQNNEQFF	11	.	TRBV20-1	TRBJ2-1	.
TGTGCCAGCAGGGAAGACCGCTCGGGGAATGAAAAACTGTTTTTT	CASREDRSGNEKLFF	15	.	TRBV2	TRBJ1-4	once
TGTGCCAGCTCACCAGCAGGTTCGAACACTGAAGCTTTCTTT	CASSPAGSNTEAFF	14	.	TRBV18	TRBJ1-1	.
TGTGCCAGCAGCCCCCCCTCGGGATCCGATACGCAGTATTTT	CASSPPSGSDTQYF	14	.	TRBV6-1	TRBJ2-3	.
TGTGCCAGCAGCTCCCCAGGAGCGACGGGGGCAGATACGCAGTATTTT	CASSSPGATGADTQYF	16	.	TRBV7-2	TRBJ2-3	.
TGCGCCAGCAGCCTGAGTGTCGGAGGACTAGCGGGAGAGGAAGAGACCCAGTACTTC	CASSLSVGGLAGEEETQYF	19	TRBD2	TRBV5-1	TRBJ2-5	.
TGTGCCAGCAGCTTCGTGGGGGGGCAGCCCCAGCATTTT	CASSFVGGQPQHF	13	.	TRBV11-2	TRBJ1-5	.
TGTGCCAGCAGTGGAAGCGGGACCCAAGAGACCCAGTACTTC	CASSGSGTQETQYF	14	TRBD2	TRBV5-4	TRBJ2-5	.
TGTGCCAGTAATGGAGGACAGGGGGCGGATCAGCCCCAGCATTTT	CASNGGQGADQPQHF	15	TRBD1	TRBV5-5	TRBJ1-5	.
TGTGCCAGCAAACCCCAGGGGGTAAATGAAAAACTGTTTTTT	CASKPQGVNEKLFF	14	TRBD1	TRBV2	TRBJ1-4	few
TGTGCCAGCAGCTTGTCCCAGGGGGCGCATACTGAAGCTTTCTTT	CASSLSQGAHTEAFF	15	TRBD1	TRBV5-4	TRBJ1-1	.
TGTGCCTGGAGTTCAGGGGCCGGGGAGCTGTTTTTT	CAWSSGAGELFF	12	.	TRBV30	TRBJ2-2	.
TGTGCCAGCAGCTATAACAGGAACACTGAAGCTTTCTTT	CASSYNRNTEAFF	13	.	TRBV7-3	TRBJ1-1	.
TGTGCCAGCAGCTTAGCCCCACGGCAGGGCCTCTATGGCTACACCTTC	CASSLAPRQGLYGYTF	16	.	TRBV7-8	TRBJ1-2	once
TGTGCCAGCAGCGTAGGGCCCGACCCAGGCTACGAGCAGTACTTC	CASSVGPDPGYEQYF	15	.	TRBV9	TRBJ2-7	.
TGTGCCAGCAGCCCTCACATCGAAGTTCCCTGGCCCCACTTCTGGGCGGGAGAGACCCAGTACTTC	CASSPHIEVPWPHFWAGETQYF	22	.	TRBV21-1	TRBJ2-5	.
TGCGCCAGCAGCTCTCGACAGGGGGCTTGGAACGAGCAGTACTTC	CASSSRQGAWNEQYF	15	TRBD1	TRBV5-1	TRBJ2-7	.
TGTGCCAGCACTACCCAGGGGGTAACTGAAGCTTTCTTT	CASTTQGVTEAFF	13	TRBD1	TRBV6-5	TRBJ1-1	.
TGTGCCAGCACCCTAACAGGGGGAGTTGAAAAACTGTTTTTT	CASTLTGGVEKLFF	14	TRBD1	TRBV2	TRBJ1-4	.
TGTGCCAGCTCACCACCGGGACTGATCAATGAAAAACTGTTTTTT	CASSPPGLINEKLFF	15	.	TRBV18	TRBJ1-4	.
TGTGCCAGCAGCTTAGTTTACGGCGGGGGTGGTCAGCCCCAGCATTTT	CASSLVYGGGGQPQHF	16	.	TRBV7-2	TRBJ1-5	.
TGTGCCAGCAGCGTAGACTCAGGGGAGTACAATGAGCAGTTCTTC	CASSVDSGEYNEQFF	15	.	TRBV9	TRBJ2-1	.
TGTGCCAGCAGCCCGGACTTTGAAAAACTGTTTTTT	CASSPDFEKLFF	12	.	TRBV28	TRBJ1-4	.
TGTGCCTGTACCCCAGGTTCCCCAGAAAAACTGTTTTTT	CACTPGSPEKLFF	13	.	TRBV30	TRBJ1-4	.
TGTGCCAGTACTCAGAGTTTGGGCGGGAGGTACAATGAGCAGTTCTTC	CASTQSLGGRYNEQFF	16	TRBD2	TRBV19	TRBJ2-1	.
TGTGCCTGGAGTCGGCTAGCGGGTGTCAATGAGCAGTTCTTC	CAWSRLAGVNEQFF	14	TRBD2	TRBV30	TRBJ2-1	.
TGTGCCAGCAGCTTATGGTCGGCGCAGGGGGTATCAGATACGCAGTATTTT	CASSLWSAQGVSDTQYF	17	TRBD1	TRBV7-9	TRBJ2-3	.
TGTGCCAGCAGCGAGTACAGGGGGAATAATTCACCCCTCCACTTT	CASSEYRGNNSPLHF	15	TRBD1	TRBV7-6	TRBJ1-6	.
TGTGCCAGCAGTTCTGAACTAGCGGGAGGGGAGCAGTTCTTC	CASSSELAGGEQFF	14	TRBD2	TRBV28	TRBJ2-1	.
TGTGCCAGCAGCTTGCCCCGGGGGATAGGCGAGCAGTACTTC	CASSLPRGIGEQYF	14	.	TRBV7-2	TRBJ2-7	.
TGTGCCAGCAGCAGCAGGACAGGGGATCGTACGCAGTATTTT	CASSSRTGDRTQYF	14	TRBD1	TRBV7-8	TRBJ2-3	once
TGTGCCAGCAGTCCCCCAGAAGGGGCCGTCACTGAAGCTTTCTTT	CASSPPEGAVTEAFF	15	.	TRBV28	TRBJ1-1	.
TGTGCCAGCAGTCTGGTGTTGGAGAGAGAGACCCAGTACTTC	CASSLVLERETQYF	14	.	TRBV6-1	TRBJ2-5	.
TGTGCCAGCAGCCCCCCACTAGCGGGGGTAATCCAGTACTTC	CASSPPLAGVIQYF	14	TRBD2	TRBV7-9	TRBJ2-5	.
TGTGCCAGCAGTGAAAAGGTCCGGGGGACTGAAGCTTTCTTT	CASSEKVRGTEAFF	14	.	TRBV2	TRBJ1-1	.
TGTGCCAGCATACGGGAAACAGATACGCAGTATTTT	CASIRETDTQYF	12	.	TRBV6-1	TRBJ2-3	.
TGTGCCAGCAGCGTTACCTATAATTCACCCCTCCACTTT	CASSVTYNSPLHF	13	.	TRBV9	TRBJ1-6	few
TGCGCCAGCAGTTTGATTGGAGGGAGGGCAGAGACCCAGTACTTC	CASSLIGGRAETQYF	15	TRBD2	TRBV5-1	TRBJ2-5	.
TGTGCAAGTCGCTTTCCCGCGATGAGGTTTTATAGCAATCAGCCCCAGCATTTT	CASRFPAMRFYSNQPQHF	18	.	TRBV12-2	TRBJ1-5	.
TGTGCCAGCGCGGGACAGGGTCCCGCGGGGACTGAAGCTTTCTTT	CASAGQGPAGTEAFF	15	TRBD1	TRBV7-9	TRBJ1-1	few
TGTGCCAGCAGTGAATCGGTCAGGGCTAGCAATCAGCCCCAGCATTTT	CASSESVRASNQPQHF	16	.	TRBV25-1	TRBJ1-5	.
TGTGCCAGCAGCTTAGCGGCGACGGGGGGGCGGCAGTTCTTC	CASSLAATGGRQFF	14	TRBD2	TRBV7-8	TRBJ2-1	.
TGCGCCAGCAGTGGAGCGCCGTTCCAAGAGACCCAGTACTTC	CASSGAPFQETQYF	14	.	TRBV10-1	TRBJ2-5	.
TGTGCCAGCTCACCGCAACAGGGGGCCCTGGACACTGAAGCTTTCTTT	CASSPQQGALDTEAFF	16	TRBD1	TRBV18	TRBJ1-1	.
TGTGCCTGGAGTGCTGGGACTAGCGGTGCGCAGTATTTT	CAWSAGTSGAQYF	13	TRBD2	TRBV30	TRBJ2-3	.
TGTGCCAGCAGCTTAGCTTCTGGGGGGTACCAAGAGACCCAGTACTTC	CASSLASGGYQETQYF	16	.	TRBV7-2	TRBJ2-5	.
TGTGCCAGTAGTATTCGAGATACCGGGGAGCTGTTTTTT	CASSIRDTGELFF	13	.	TRBV19	TRBJ2-2	.